The 18 T cell receptor beta chains in this list originate from one sample, sequenced in a study of siplizumab effects on memory and regulatory T cells. Profiled with immunoSEQ multiplex PCR; TCRdb holds only in-frame clones, not every one. The data contain about 87,000 clones, roughly 87% of them singletons. The sample consisted of Tregs sorted from blood. The receptors were sampled from a human donor in good health.

This chain joins TRBV9 and TRBJ1-4; D is perhaps TRBD1 (5 bases). The CDR3 is 15 residues long. Trimming stripped 4 bases from V and 7 bases from J, with 17 bases between. Germline V gene data show CDR1 as SGDLS and CDR2 as YYNGEE. The CDR3 sequence is CASSPTWGVGEKLFF. CDR3 DNA: TGTGCCAGCAGCCCGACTTGGGGGGTCGGTGAAAAACTGTTTTTT.

The rearrangement links TRBV10-3 to TRBJ2-1, with a weak D call TRBD2 (6 bases). Per germline, CDR1 ENHRY and CDR2 SYGVKD. Between the trimmed V and J ends, which lost 9 bases and 4 bases, there was a span of 7 bases. The CDR3 extends over 11 amino acids. As DNA, the CDR3 is TGTGCCATTAGCGGATACAATGAGCAGTTCTTC. This translates into CAISGYNEQFF.

CDR3 nucleotide sequence: TGTGCCATTTTAGCGGGGAACACAGATACGCAGTATTTT. This codes for CAILAGNTDTQYF. This chain joins TRBV10-3 and TRBJ2-3; TRBD2 agrees at 8 bases. Trimming at V came to 9 bases and at J to 2 bases, leaving 4 bases not matched to a gene. CDR1 is ENHRY and CDR2 is SYGVKD in the germline V gene. The CDR3 covers 13 residues.

V and J are TRBV9 and TRBJ2-7; 12 nucleotides align to TRBD1. The V and J ends lost 3 bases and 4 bases, in that order; junction bases with no gene match: 8. Germline V gene lookup returns CDR1 SGDLS and CDR2 YYNGEE. The CDR3 consists of 16 residues. This CDR3 reads CASSGPGTGGFYEQYF. The CDR3 region has the DNA TGTGCCAGCAGCGGACCCGGGACAGGGGGCTTTTACGAGCAGTACTTC.

This clone was seen only once. The rearrangement links TRBV6-4 to TRBJ2-2, with 11 nucleotides matching TRBD2. Trimming took 7 bases from V and 5 from J; bases not matched to a gene: 6. The CDR3 is 15 amino acids. Germline-derived CDR1 and CDR2 are MRHNA and SNTAGT. Here the CDR3 DNA reads TGTGCCAGCAAAACTAGCGGGGGTTCTACCGGGGAGCTGTTTTTT. As protein: CASKTSGGSTGELFF.

The chain links TRBV7-9 to TRBJ1-2; maybe TRBD1 (6 bases). The CDR3 loop spans 13 amino acids. Deletions cut 4 bases from V and 2 bases from J, with 8 bases between. Germline loops: CDR1 SEHNR, CDR2 FQNEAQ (reference sequence). The CDR3 bases are TGTGCCAGCAGCTGGGGGGCAAACTATGGCTACACCTTC. Its translation is CASSWGANYGYTF.

Here the CDR3 reads CASSSGPAGAGDTQYF. The CDR3 bases are TGTGCCAGCAGTTCAGGTCCGGCTGGGGCAGGGGATACGCAGTATTTT. The chain joins TRBV6-5 to TRBJ2-3; possibly TRBD1 for D (5 bases). Germline V lookup: CDR1 MNHEY, CDR2 SVGAGI. V lost 4 bases and J lost 6, with 20 bases in between. CDR3 length: 16 residues.

The V gene is TRBV2, the J gene TRBJ1-6; D is ambiguous. CDR1 and CDR2 from the germline V gene are SNHLY and FYNNEI. This CDR3 is 13 amino acids long. V dropped 8 bases and J dropped 14 bases, with 19 bases sitting between them. CDR3 sequence: CASLPNFQAALHF. The CDR3 coding sequence is TGTGCCAGCCTTCCAAACTTCCAGGCAGCCCTCCACTTT.

This clone was recorded only once. CDR3 residues: CASSAGGRYEQYF. The CDR3 nucleotides read TGTGCCAGCAGCGCCGGGGGGCGATACGAGCAGTACTTC. The J gene is TRBJ2-5, the V gene TRBV28, with D possibly being TRBD2 (7 bases). The closer fit of TRBJ2-7 to the DNA end suggests the J call may be wrong. Per germline, CDR1 MDHEN and CDR2 SYDVKM. The CDR3 has 13 amino acids.

CDR3 sequence: CASSPRQGFGYEQYF. In DNA form, the CDR3 reads TGTGCCAGCAGCCCCCGACAGGGGTTCGGCTACGAGCAGTACTTC. The chain carries TRBV7-6 and TRBJ2-7; 8 nucleotides line up with TRBD1. The CDR3 covers 15 residues. Germline V lookup: CDR1 SGHVS, CDR2 FNYEAQ. The ends lost 5 bases at V and 3 bases at J; junction bases unmatched: 9.

This chain uses TRBV9 with TRBJ1-1; 8 nucleotides agree with TRBD1. Trimming cost V 4 bases and J 0 bases; bases outside gene matches: 14. Germline assignment: CDR1 SGDLS and CDR2 YYNGEE. The CDR3 runs 18 residues. CDR3 protein: CASSQTGTGRPVNTEAFF. The CDR3 nucleotides are TGTGCCAGCAGCCAAACCGGGACAGGCCGACCAGTGAACACTGAAGCTTTCTTT.

This clone has only one observation. Here the CDR3 DNA reads TGTGCCAGTAGTATCGGGCCAGGCGGGCTCGAGCAGTACTTC. Translation gives CASSIGPGGLEQYF. The chain joins TRBV19 to TRBJ2-7, with TRBD2 as a possible D gene (5 bases). The length of the CDR3 is 14 residues. Trimming removed 3 bases from V and 6 bases from J, with 15 bases in between. Germline CDR1 reads LNHDA; CDR2 reads SQIVND (reference sequence).

The CDR3 DNA reads TGTGCCAGCAGCTTTAGTTCACTCGGTTCTGAAGCTTTCTTT. Its translation is CASSFSSLGSEAFF. The chain carries TRBV7-3 and TRBJ1-1; D is uncertain. The V gene's germline CDR1 is SGHTA and CDR2 FQGTGA. CDR3 length: 14 residues. With 3 bases removed from V and 6 bases from J, the gap between germline ends came to 14 bases.

This clone was detected only once. The chain uses TRBV5-1 and TRBJ2-1; TRBD1 agrees at 10 bases. V shed 1 base and J 8 bases; nucleotides not matched to a gene: 6. The CDR3 runs 15 residues. CDR1 and CDR2 (germline): SGHRS, YFSETQ. The CDR3 nucleotides are TGCGCCAGCAGCTTGCAGACAGGGGGCAGCTATGAGCAGTTCTTC. Protein product: CASSLQTGGSYEQFF.

The CDR3 here is CASSPGGGPYEQYF. CDR3 bases: TGTGCCAGCTCACCCGGCGGGGGGCCCTACGAGCAGTACTTC. The V gene is TRBV18, the J gene TRBJ2-7; 8 positions match TRBD2. The V gene end was trimmed by 3 bases and the J gene end by 2 bases; junction bases not matched to a gene: 3. From germline, CDR1 is KGHSH and CDR2 LQKENI. The CDR3 runs to 14 residues.

V gene TRBV28 combines with J gene TRBJ1-5; D remains unclear. Germline lookup yields CDR1 MDHEN and CDR2 SYDVKM. CDR3 length: 14 amino acids. Trimming stripped 5 bases from V and 3 bases from J, with 11 bases between. The CDR3 protein is CASSRREFNQPQHF. CDR3 in DNA: TGTGCCAGCAGTCGACGGGAATTCAATCAGCCCCAGCATTTT.

The gene calls are TRBV19 and TRBJ2-5, with D maybe TRBD1 (6 bases). Per germline, CDR1 LNHDA and CDR2 SQIVND (reference sequence). The CDR3 covers 15 residues. V was trimmed by 2 bases and J by 4 bases, leaving 14 bases between them. Here the CDR3 reads CASSIQHRVRETQYF. The CDR3 DNA reads as TGTGCCAGTAGTATACAACACAGGGTCCGAGAGACCCAGTACTTC. Together with reference TRBV19 and TRBJ2-5, the CDR3 gives the full variable domain: DGGITQSPKYLFRKEGQNVTLSCEQNLNHDAMYWYRQDPGQGLRLIYYSQIVNDFQKGDIAEGYSVSREKKESFPLTVTSAQKNPTAFYLCASSIQHRVRETQYFGPGTRLLVL.

The V and J genes are TRBV7-8 and TRBJ2-7; 15 bases are a match to TRBD2. The CDR3 spans 20 residues. After removal of 4 bases from V and 2 bases from J, the junction contained 15 bases not matched to a gene. Germline-derived CDR1 and CDR2 are SGHVS and FQNEAQ. The CDR3 DNA sequence: TGTGCCAGCAGCTCGAAGGCGGGTGGACTAGCGGGGGGGCTCCCCTACGAGCAGTACTTC. Protein: CASSSKAGGLAGGLPYEQYF.